A selection of T cell receptor beta chains follows, all from one sample in a study of blood T cell repertoires in COVID-19. Assay used: immunoSEQ multiplex PCR; TCRdb lists only in-frame clones, some missing. The sample contains some 330,000 clones, 88% of which appear only once. The sample taken for sequencing was PBMCs or T cells enriched from blood (not recorded which). The origin of the receptors is a man aged 25 to 45 who had recovered from COVID-19. The CDR3 runs from the conserved cysteine through the conserved F or W. Each record gives: V gene, J gene, clone size, D gene, CDR3 protein, CDR3 DNA. The D gene is left open where the match is weak. Part of the rows lack a size; the others show once, few, many or a class for expanded clones.

v_gene: TRBV14; j_gene: TRBJ2-7; abundance: -; d_gene: -; CDR3aa: CASSQDLRGEQYF; CDR3nt: TGTGCCAGCAGCCAAGATCTAAGGGGCGAGCAGTACTTC
v_gene: TRBV10-3; j_gene: TRBJ1-6; abundance: -; d_gene: -; CDR3aa: CAISDNYNSPLHF; CDR3nt: TGTGCCATCAGTGACAACTATAATTCACCCCTCCACTTT
v_gene: TRBV5-1; j_gene: TRBJ1-1; abundance: -; d_gene: -; CDR3aa: CASSSATEMNTEAFF; CDR3nt: TGCGCCAGCAGCTCAGCGACAGAGATGAACACTGAAGCTTTCTTT
v_gene: TRBV2; j_gene: TRBJ2-3; abundance: few; d_gene: -; CDR3aa: CASSDRTDTQYF; CDR3nt: TGTGCCAGCAGTGATCGGACAGATACGCAGTATTTT
v_gene: TRBV5-1; j_gene: TRBJ1-2; abundance: few; d_gene: -; CDR3aa: CASSHNWLQGPQGNYGYTF; CDR3nt: TGCGCCAGCAGCCATAATTGGCTACAAGGTCCCCAGGGAAACTATGGCTACACCTTC
v_gene: TRBV9; j_gene: TRBJ2-5; abundance: -; d_gene: -; CDR3aa: CASSVGQPQETQYF; CDR3nt: TGTGCCAGCAGCGTAGGACAGCCACAAGAGACCCAGTACTTC
v_gene: TRBV6-1; j_gene: TRBJ2-7; abundance: -; d_gene: -; CDR3aa: CASSELDRSYEQYF; CDR3nt: TGTGCCAGCAGTGAACTGGACAGATCCTACGAGCAGTACTTC
v_gene: TRBV7-3; j_gene: TRBJ2-3; abundance: -; d_gene: TRBD2; CDR3aa: CASSPPGGRDTQYF; CDR3nt: TGTGCCAGCAGCCCCCCGGGGGGTAGGGATACGCAGTATTTT
v_gene: TRBV7-2; j_gene: TRBJ2-3; abundance: -; d_gene: TRBD2; CDR3aa: CASSLRLASDTQYF; CDR3nt: TGTGCCAGCAGCTTACGACTAGCATCAGATACGCAGTATTTT
v_gene: TRBV6-5; j_gene: TRBJ2-2; abundance: few; d_gene: -; CDR3aa: CASRSGARTGELFF; CDR3nt: TGTGCCAGCAGATCAGGGGCGCGCACCGGGGAGCTGTTTTTT
v_gene: TRBV2; j_gene: TRBJ1-6; abundance: -; d_gene: -; CDR3aa: CASTQDGGNSPLHF; CDR3nt: TGTGCCAGCACTCAGGACGGGGGGAATTCACCCCTCCACTTT
v_gene: TRBV5-1; j_gene: TRBJ1-3; abundance: -; d_gene: -; CDR3aa: CASSRQDSGNTIYF; CDR3nt: TGCGCCAGCAGCCGACAGGATTCAGGAAACACCATATATTTT
v_gene: TRBV19; j_gene: TRBJ2-7; abundance: -; d_gene: TRBD1; CDR3aa: CASSDRGLAYEQYF; CDR3nt: TGTGCCAGCTCTGACAGGGGGCTCGCCTACGAGCAGTACTTC
v_gene: TRBV5-5; j_gene: TRBJ2-5; abundance: -; d_gene: -; CDR3aa: CASSFGDQETQYF; CDR3nt: TGTGCCAGCAGCTTTGGAGACCAAGAGACCCAGTACTTC
v_gene: TRBV10-3; j_gene: TRBJ1-1; abundance: -; d_gene: TRBD1; CDR3aa: CAISESPGTANTEAFF; CDR3nt: TGTGCCATCAGTGAGTCACCCGGGACAGCTAACACTGAAGCTTTCTTT
v_gene: TRBV6-5; j_gene: TRBJ1-2; abundance: -; d_gene: -; CDR3aa: CASRRQNYGYTF; CDR3nt: TGTGCCAGCAGGCGACAGAACTATGGCTACACCTTC
v_gene: TRBV5-1; j_gene: TRBJ2-5; abundance: once; d_gene: TRBD2; CDR3aa: CASSFGLAGGVRETQYF; CDR3nt: TGCGCCAGCAGCTTTGGACTAGCGGGGGGCGTTCGGGAGACCCAGTACTTC
v_gene: TRBV11-2; j_gene: TRBJ2-7; abundance: once; d_gene: -; CDR3aa: CASSHPPFSYEQYF; CDR3nt: TGTGCCAGCAGCCATCCCCCCTTTAGCTACGAGCAGTACTTC
v_gene: TRBV27; j_gene: TRBJ2-6; abundance: -; d_gene: TRBD1; CDR3aa: CASTLLGQGFFSGANVLTF; CDR3nt: TGTGCCAGCACTCTACTCGGACAGGGGTTTTTCTCTGGGGCCAACGTCCTGACTTTC
v_gene: TRBV25-1; j_gene: TRBJ2-2; abundance: -; d_gene: TRBD1; CDR3aa: CASSEYLGRGPNTGELFF; CDR3nt: TGTGCCAGCAGTGAATATTTGGGCAGGGGGCCGAACACCGGGGAGCTGTTTTTT
v_gene: TRBV29-1; j_gene: TRBJ2-7; abundance: few; d_gene: TRBD1; CDR3aa: CSVELDRGRDTGYEQYF; CDR3nt: TGCAGCGTTGAGCTGGACAGGGGGCGGGATACTGGCTACGAGCAGTACTTC
v_gene: TRBV30; j_gene: TRBJ1-6; abundance: -; d_gene: TRBD1; CDR3aa: CAWSPTGASRNSPLHF; CDR3nt: TGTGCCTGGAGTCCCACAGGGGCAAGCCGTAATTCACCCCTCCACTTT
v_gene: TRBV29-1; j_gene: TRBJ2-3; abundance: -; d_gene: -; CDR3aa: CSVAGGTDTQYF; CDR3nt: TGCAGCGTTGCAGGGGGCACAGATACGCAGTATTTT
v_gene: TRBV6-5; j_gene: TRBJ1-1; abundance: -; d_gene: TRBD1; CDR3aa: CASSRKRGQNTEAFF; CDR3nt: TGTGCCAGCAGCCGCAAGAGGGGGCAGAACACTGAAGCTTTCTTT
v_gene: TRBV14; j_gene: TRBJ2-7; abundance: -; d_gene: -; CDR3aa: CASSQKVNRGSYEQYF; CDR3nt: TGTGCCAGCAGCCAAAAAGTAAACCGGGGGTCCTACGAGCAGTACTTC
v_gene: TRBV27; j_gene: TRBJ2-6; abundance: -; d_gene: TRBD2; CDR3aa: CASSFGAGGREGLFGANVLTF; CDR3nt: TGTGCCAGCAGTTTTGGGGCGGGCGGCAGGGAGGGGCTGTTTGGGGCCAACGTCCTGACTTTC
v_gene: TRBV7-3; j_gene: TRBJ1-1; abundance: once; d_gene: -; CDR3aa: CASSSGLLNTEAFF; CDR3nt: TGTGCCAGCAGTTCGGGACTTTTGAACACTGAAGCTTTCTTT
v_gene: TRBV28; j_gene: TRBJ1-2; abundance: once; d_gene: -; CDR3aa: CASSSPGGNYGYTF; CDR3nt: TGTGCCAGCAGCAGTCCGGGGGGAAACTATGGCTACACCTTC
v_gene: TRBV3-1/TRBV3-2; j_gene: TRBJ2-3; abundance: -; d_gene: -; CDR3aa: CASSQTADTQYF; CDR3nt: TGTGCCAGCAGCCAGACAGCAGATACGCAGTATTTT
v_gene: TRBV5-4; j_gene: TRBJ2-1; abundance: once; d_gene: TRBD2; CDR3aa: CASSRSGGAGNEQFF; CDR3nt: TGTGCCAGCAGCCGAAGCGGGGGGGCGGGAAATGAGCAGTTCTTC
v_gene: TRBV6-5; j_gene: TRBJ1-5; abundance: -; d_gene: -; CDR3aa: CASSSQGKGNQPQHF; CDR3nt: TGTGCCAGCAGCTCGCAGGGCAAGGGCAATCAGCCCCAGCATTTT
v_gene: TRBV29-1; j_gene: TRBJ1-1; abundance: -; d_gene: TRBD1; CDR3aa: CSVDGQGLNTEAFF; CDR3nt: TGCAGCGTTGATGGACAGGGCCTGAACACTGAAGCTTTCTTT
v_gene: TRBV6-5; j_gene: TRBJ1-2; abundance: -; d_gene: -; CDR3aa: CASGPWGGRNYGYTF; CDR3nt: TGTGCCAGCGGACCATGGGGGGGGAGGAACTATGGCTACACCTTC
v_gene: TRBV11-1; j_gene: TRBJ1-1; abundance: -; d_gene: TRBD1; CDR3aa: CASSSRDRVRTEAFF; CDR3nt: TGTGCCAGCAGTAGCCGGGACAGGGTTCGGACTGAAGCTTTCTTT
v_gene: TRBV7-3; j_gene: TRBJ1-6; abundance: -; d_gene: -; CDR3aa: CASSLGSSYNSPLHF; CDR3nt: TGTGCCAGTAGCCTTGGGAGCTCCTATAATTCACCCCTCCACTTT
v_gene: TRBV3-1/TRBV3-2; j_gene: TRBJ1-4; abundance: -; d_gene: -; CDR3aa: CASSPLTGGEKLFF; CDR3nt: TGTGCCAGCAGCCCCCTTACGGGTGGTGAAAAACTGTTTTTT
v_gene: TRBV30; j_gene: TRBJ1-4; abundance: -; d_gene: TRBD1; CDR3aa: CAWDTTGAGEKLFF; CDR3nt: TGTGCCTGGGATACGACAGGGGCGGGGGAAAAACTGTTTTTT
v_gene: TRBV16; j_gene: TRBJ2-2; abundance: -; d_gene: -; CDR3aa: CASSQLTATGELFF; CDR3nt: TGTGCCAGCAGCCAATTGACAGCCACCGGGGAGCTGTTTTTT
v_gene: TRBV6-1; j_gene: TRBJ1-3; abundance: -; d_gene: -; CDR3aa: CASSGRGALHIIGNTIYF; CDR3nt: TGTGCCAGCAGTGGCCGGGGGGCTCTCCATATCATAGGAAACACCATATATTTT
v_gene: TRBV7-9; j_gene: TRBJ1-2; abundance: few; d_gene: TRBD1; CDR3aa: CASSLRTGGLFDYGYTF; CDR3nt: TGTGCCAGCAGCCTCAGGACAGGGGGTCTTTTCGACTATGGCTACACCTTC
v_gene: TRBV11-3; j_gene: TRBJ2-1; abundance: -; d_gene: TRBD2; CDR3aa: CASSLVTSDTEQFF; CDR3nt: TGTGCCAGCAGCTTAGTGACTAGCGACACTGAGCAGTTCTTC
v_gene: TRBV7-9; j_gene: TRBJ1-2; abundance: -; d_gene: TRBD1; CDR3aa: CASSPTGGANYGYTF; CDR3nt: TGTGCCAGCAGCCCGACAGGGGGAGCTAACTATGGCTACACCTTC
v_gene: TRBV2; j_gene: TRBJ2-3; abundance: -; d_gene: TRBD2; CDR3aa: CASSVRGGRGTDTQYF; CDR3nt: TGTGCCAGCAGTGTACGGGGGGGCCGGGGCACAGATACGCAGTATTTT
v_gene: TRBV24-1; j_gene: TRBJ2-7; abundance: -; d_gene: -; CDR3aa: CATSDFRGEQYF; CDR3nt: TGTGCCACCAGTGATTTCCGGGGTGAGCAGTACTTC
v_gene: TRBV19; j_gene: TRBJ1-6; abundance: -; d_gene: TRBD1; CDR3aa: CASSPTGSGKGSPLHF; CDR3nt: TGTGCCAGTAGTCCGACAGGGTCGGGGAAGGGGTCACCCCTCCACTTT
v_gene: TRBV5-1; j_gene: TRBJ2-1; abundance: -; d_gene: TRBD2; CDR3aa: CASSIGLAGGIYNEQFF; CDR3nt: TGCGCCAGCAGCATAGGACTAGCGGGGGGTATCTACAATGAGCAGTTCTTC
v_gene: TRBV6-1; j_gene: TRBJ2-5; abundance: -; d_gene: TRBD1; CDR3aa: CASSEGQGAETQYF; CDR3nt: TGTGCCAGCAGTGAAGGACAGGGGGCAGAGACCCAGTACTTC
v_gene: TRBV10-2; j_gene: TRBJ2-6; abundance: -; d_gene: TRBD1; CDR3aa: CASSPLDRAGANVLTF; CDR3nt: TGCGCCAGCAGCCCCCTGGACAGGGCTGGGGCCAACGTCCTGACTTTC
v_gene: TRBV12-2; j_gene: TRBJ2-1; abundance: -; d_gene: -; CDR3aa: CASRPTSGPSSYNEQFF; CDR3nt: TGTGCAAGTCGCCCGACTAGCGGGCCAAGCTCCTACAATGAGCAGTTCTTC
v_gene: TRBV7-8; j_gene: TRBJ1-6; abundance: -; d_gene: -; CDR3aa: CASSLGVGEGENSPLHF; CDR3nt: TGTGCCAGCAGCTTAGGGGTGGGAGAAGGTGAAAATTCACCCCTCCACTTT
v_gene: TRBV3-1/TRBV3-2; j_gene: TRBJ2-7; abundance: -; d_gene: -; CDR3aa: CASSQTQYEQYF; CDR3nt: TGTGCCAGCAGCCAAACCCAGTACGAGCAGTACTTC
v_gene: TRBV7-2; j_gene: TRBJ2-1; abundance: -; d_gene: TRBD2; CDR3aa: CASLLAGYNEQFF; CDR3nt: TGTGCCAGCCTACTAGCGGGCTACAATGAGCAGTTCTTC